What follows are 26 T cell receptor beta chains derived from one specimen sequenced in a study of CD8 T cells in Susac syndrome. An amount of RNA that ranged from roughly 0.5 to 1 ug was reverse transcribed with random hexamers. TCRdb re-called the immunoSEQ multiplex PCR reads with MiXCR, one entry per CDR3 protein. Of 100,000 to 150,000 distinct CDR3 sequences listed, around 95% are singletons. Sequenced material: CD8+ T cells from PBMCs. The origin of the receptors is a human donor with Susac syndrome.

V usage is TRBV12-3 or TRBV12-4 and J usage is TRBJ1-2; D gene unclear. The CDR3 extends over 13 amino acids. The ends were cut back, 1 base at V and 4 bases at J, with 7 bases in the middle. For the CDR3, the DNA is TGTGCCAGCAGTTTAGATAACAGCTATGGCTACACCTTC. It is translated as CASSLDNSYGYTF.

The J gene is TRBJ2-3, the V gene TRBV7-9, with a weak D call TRBD1 (5 bases). V was trimmed by 5 bases and J by 5 bases, leaving 17 bases between them. The CDR3 is 15 amino acids. Per the germline V gene, CDR1 is SEHNR and CDR2 is FQNEAQ (reference sequence). CDR3 loop: CASSRPGFGVDTQYF. CDR3 nucleotide sequence: TGTGCCAGCAGCCGCCCAGGGTTTGGAGTAGATACGCAGTATTTT.

The V call is TRBV7-8, the J call TRBJ1-5, with D unclear. The germline gives CDR1 SGHVS, CDR2 FQNEAQ. The CDR3 loop spans 12 amino acids. The ends were cut back, 0 bases at V and 8 bases at J, with 5 bases in the middle. The CDR3 coding sequence is TGTGCCAGCAGCTTAGCGCTGGAGCCCCAGCATTTT. Translation gives CASSLALEPQHF.

The CDR3: CASSVELLGSPEGYTF. DNA of the CDR3: TGTGCCAGCAGCGTAGAACTTCTGGGCAGCCCGGAGGGCTACACCTTC. The genes are TRBV9 and TRBJ1-2; D gene unclear. V lost 0 bases, J lost 8 bases, and 20 bases lay in between. CDR1 is SGDLS and CDR2 is YYNGEE in the germline V gene. CDR3 length: 16 amino acids.

The genes are TRBV20-1 and TRBJ1-1; 8 bases are shared with TRBD1. Germline loops: CDR1 DFQATT, CDR2 SNEGSKA (reference sequence). The V gene end was trimmed by 6 bases and the J gene end by 1 base; junction bases not matched to a gene: 1. This CDR3 has 12 amino acids. The CDR3 here is CSAGTGNTEAFF. DNA of the CDR3: TGCAGTGCCGGGACAGGGAACACTGAAGCTTTCTTT.

This rearrangement joins TRBV5-6 to TRBJ1-1; D unclear. The CDR3 is made up of 11 amino acids. Looked up from germline, CDR1 is SGHDT and CDR2 is YYEEEE. V lost 2 bases and J 8 bases, leaving 7 bases between the germline ends. Here the CDR3 reads CASSLGEEAFF. In DNA form, the CDR3 reads TGTGCCAGCAGCTTAGGAGAAGAAGCTTTCTTT.

CDR3 residues: CSARVLGLGDNNEQFF. The CDR3 bases are TGCAGTGCTAGAGTCCTAGGACTAGGTGATAACAATGAGCAGTTCTTC. This rearrangement joins TRBV20-1 to TRBJ2-1, with TRBD2 matching over 7 bases. Germline-derived CDR1 and CDR2 are DFQATT and SNEGSKA (reference sequence). CDR3 length: 16 amino acids. V was clipped by 1 base and J by 5 bases; unmatched bases: 11.

The V gene is TRBV20-1, the J gene TRBJ2-1, with 9 positions matching TRBD2. The CDR3 spans 15 residues. Looked up from germline, CDR1 is DFQATT and CDR2 is SNEGSKA (reference sequence). Losses at the gene ends were 1 base for V and 5 bases for J; bases not matched to a gene: 6. In DNA form, the CDR3 reads TGCAGTGCTAGAGTCCCCAGCGGGGGGCACAATGAGCAGTTCTTC. Its translation: CSARVPSGGHNEQFF.

The rearrangement uses TRBV9 and TRBJ2-1, with D uncertain. The CDR3 consists of 13 residues. Trimming took 0 bases from V and 4 from J, leaving 5 bases between them. Germline-derived CDR1 and CDR2 are SGDLS and YYNGEE. The CDR3 DNA reads as TGTGCCAGCAGCGTAGGGCCGTACAATGAGCAGTTCTTC. Translating it yields CASSVGPYNEQFF.

V usage is TRBV3-1 and J usage is TRBJ2-7; D is uncertain. CDR1 is LGHDT, CDR2 YNNKEL, per germline (reference sequence). Trimming stripped 4 bases from V and 0 bases from J, with 13 bases between. The CDR3 consists of 15 residues. In DNA form, the CDR3 reads TGTGCCAGCAGCCCTGAAGGAGATAGCTCCTACGAGCAGTACTTC. Amino acid sequence: CASSPEGDSSYEQYF.

This clonotype appeared once. The J gene is TRBJ2-1, the V gene TRBV9; the match to TRBD2 covers 12 bases. After removal of 5 bases from V and 9 bases from J, the junction contained 6 bases not matched to a gene. Germline V gene data show CDR1 as SGDLS and CDR2 as YYNGEE. The CDR3 spans 14 residues. The CDR3 region has the DNA TGTGCCAGCAGTCTAGCGGGGGGGCGTATTGAGCAGTTCTTC. The encoded protein is CASSLAGGRIEQFF. The full variable domain, with the rest looked up from reference TRBV9 and TRBJ2-1, is DSGVTQTPKHLITATGQRVTLRCSPRSGDLSVYWYQQSLDQGLQFLIQYYNGEERAKGNILERFSAQQFPDLHSELNLSSLELGDSALYFCASSLAGGRIEQFFGPGTRLTVL.

The chain combines TRBV12-3 or TRBV12-4 with TRBJ2-7, with D possibly TRBD2 on 5 matching bases. The CDR3 length is 12 residues. The V and J ends lost 8 bases and 1 base respectively, with 9 bases between them. The CDR3 reads CASCPGSYEQYF. CDR3 bases: TGTGCCAGCTGCCCGGGGTCCTACGAGCAGTACTTC.

This clonotype has a handful of counts. The chain carries TRBV7-8 and TRBJ2-3; 8 bases map to TRBD2. This CDR3 is 15 amino acids long. Germline values: CDR1 SGHVS, CDR2 FQNEAQ. V lost 1 base to trimming and J lost 5 bases; unmatched junction nucleotides: 5. This CDR3 is CASSLGGGGIDTQYF. In DNA form, the CDR3 reads TGTGCCAGCAGCTTAGGGGGCGGGGGGATAGATACGCAGTATTTT.

V gene TRBV12-3 or TRBV12-4 combines with J gene TRBJ2-1, with D unclear. The CDR3 is 12 amino acids. V gave up 5 bases and J gave up 8 bases, with 10 bases separating them. The CDR3 DNA reads TGTGCCAGCAGTGCCCTCGGCTATGAGCAGTTCTTC. Amino acid sequence: CASSALGYEQFF.

The gene calls are TRBV4-1 and TRBJ2-1; 12 nucleotides agree with TRBD2. J lost 5 bases, V lost 0 bases, and 2 bases had no gene match. Germline V gene data show CDR1 as MGHRA and CDR2 as YSYEKL. The CDR3 length is 16 residues. The CDR3 spells CASSQEGLAGHNEQFF. The CDR3, as DNA: TGCGCCAGCAGCCAAGAGGGACTAGCGGGTCACAATGAGCAGTTCTTC.

V usage is TRBV2 and J usage is TRBJ2-3; D is unresolved. V lost 7 bases, J lost 0 bases, and 5 bases lay in between. This CDR3 is built from 12 residues. Germline values: CDR1 SNHLY, CDR2 FYNNEI. The chain's CDR3 is CASTFSTDTQYF. For the CDR3, the DNA is TGTGCCAGCACGTTTAGCACAGATACGCAGTATTTT.

Here the CDR3 DNA reads TGTGCCATCAGTAGAGGGGAGGCGGATTCTGGAAACACCATATATTTT. It translates to CAISRGEADSGNTIYF. The chain carries TRBV10-3 and TRBJ1-3, with a possible D match to TRBD1 (5 bases). Trimming removed 5 bases from V and 1 base from J, with 15 bases in between. Germline-derived CDR1 and CDR2 are ENHRY and SYGVKD. The CDR3 sequence is 16 residues long.

The chain carries TRBV7-3 and TRBJ1-1, with a possible D match to TRBD1 (5 bases). There are 16 residues in the CDR3. The germline gives CDR1 SGHTA, CDR2 FQGTGA. The ends were cut back, 3 bases at V and 1 base at J, with 15 bases in the middle. CDR3 sequence (DNA): TGTGCCAGCAGCTTTATGGCAGGGTCGGGGAACACTGAAGCTTTCTTT. Its translation is CASSFMAGSGNTEAFF. Variable domain in full (rest from reference TRBV7-3 and TRBJ1-1): GAGVSQTPSNKVTEKGKYVELRCDPISGHTALYWYRQSLGQGPEFLIYFQGTGAADDSGLPNDRFFAVRPEGSVSTLKIQRTERGDSAVYLCASSFMAGSGNTEAFFGQGTRLTVV.

The V call is TRBV29-1, the J call TRBJ2-2, with D unresolved. The CDR3 has 16 amino acids. The V and J ends lost 0 bases and 3 bases respectively, with 14 bases between them. CDR1 is SQVTM and CDR2 is ANQGSEA in the germline V gene. The chain's CDR3 is CSVEDSQFRDTGELFF. DNA for the CDR3: TGCAGCGTTGAAGATAGTCAGTTTCGAGACACCGGGGAGCTGTTTTTT.

The chain recombines TRBV9 with TRBJ2-5; tentatively, D is TRBD1 or TRBD2 (5 bases each). Trimming removed 4 bases from V and 5 bases from J, with 27 bases in between. CDR3 length equals 18 residues. CDR1 SGDLS and CDR2 YYNGEE come from the germline V gene. Written as DNA, the CDR3 is TGTGCCAGCAGCAACCCTGGCGGTGAGGGGAATCGTGGGGAGACCCAGTACTTC. Its protein product is CASSNPGGEGNRGETQYF.

The chain employs TRBV20-1 and TRBJ2-1; 8 nucleotides match TRBD2. The CDR3 totals 14 residues. Germline V lookup: CDR1 DFQATT, CDR2 SNEGSKA (reference sequence). With V trimmed by 4 bases and J by 3 bases, 5 bases remained unmatched. CDR3 DNA sequence: TGCAGTGCTACTCCGGGACTAGACTACAATGAGCAGTTCTTC. This gives the protein CSATPGLDYNEQFF.

The V and J genes are TRBV12-3 or TRBV12-4 and TRBJ2-3; 7 bases agree with TRBD2. CDR3 length: 14 residues. V lost 6 bases, J lost 2 bases, and 5 bases stayed unmatched. CDR3 region: CASSTRDYTDTQYF. The DNA for the CDR3 is TGTGCCAGCAGCACGAGGGACTACACAGATACGCAGTATTTT.

The chain is built from TRBV3-1 and TRBJ2-1; 10 bases are shared with TRBD2. The germline CDR1 and CDR2 sequences are LGHDT and YNNKEL (reference sequence). This CDR3 is built from 15 residues. With V trimmed by 3 bases and J by 5 bases, 4 bases remained unmatched. CDR3 amino acids: CASSQGTSVNNEQFF. The CDR3, as DNA: TGTGCCAGCAGCCAGGGGACTAGCGTAAACAATGAGCAGTTCTTC.

This chain uses TRBV11-2 with TRBJ2-1; 11 nucleotides line up with TRBD2. The CDR3 is 15 amino acids. Germline V lookup: CDR1 SGHAT, CDR2 FQNNGV. J lost 9 bases, V lost 5 bases, and 9 bases had no gene match. The DNA for the CDR3 is TGTGCCAGCAGCAAAACTAGCGGGAGTTGGGCTGAGCAGTTCTTC. This encodes CASSKTSGSWAEQFF. Drawing the rest from reference TRBV11-2 and TRBJ2-1, the complete variable domain is EAGVAQSPRYKIIEKRQSVAFWCNPISGHATLYWYQQILGQGPKLLIQFQNNGVVDDSQLPKDRFSAERLKGVDSTLKIQPAKLEDSAVYLCASSKTSGSWAEQFFGPGTRLTVL.

V gene TRBV30 combines with J gene TRBJ1-3; tentative D call: TRBD1 (6 bases). CDR1 is GTSNPN and CDR2 is SVGIG in the germline V gene (reference sequence). V gave up 0 bases and J gave up 5 bases, with 14 bases separating them. The CDR3 runs 15 residues. The DNA of the CDR3 is TGTGCCTGGAGTGTAATGGGACAAGAGCGAAACACCATATATTTT. This gives the protein CAWSVMGQERNTIYF.

The genes are TRBV6-1 and TRBJ1-4, with TRBD1 matching 11 bases. Per germline, CDR1 MNHNS and CDR2 SASEGT. CDR3 length equals 18 residues. V trimming: 5 bases; J trimming: 5 bases; junction bases outside the gene matches: 13. CDR3: CASSPHPGQGAANEKLFF. CDR3 DNA: TGTGCCAGCAGTCCCCACCCCGGACAGGGGGCGGCAAATGAAAAACTGTTTTTT.